This paragraph covers one T cell receptor beta chain sequence. TCRdb reprocessed the PCR reads via MiXCR and lists one record per CDR3 protein. The table lists 20,000 to 25,000 distinct CDR3 sequences, approximately 54% of them singletons. This sample was included in a study of CD4 and CD8 cells across lung adenocarcinoma regions. The patients had localized lung adenocarcinoma, a non-small cell subtype. Germline V gene lookup returns CDR1 KGHSH and CDR2 LQKENI. V was pared by 3 bases and J by 15 bases, with 18 bases between. This CDR3 is built from 13 residues. Sequencing was done on a sample of CD8+ T cells from the center of a lung tumor. The receptor was derived from a female donor with lung adenocarcinoma. The CD4 and CD8 labels of this study may be unreliable. This chain uses TRBV18 with TRBJ2-1; unclear D gene. The CDR3 DNA is TGTGCCAGCTCACCTCGGACGGCGGCCGGTCTGTTCTTC. Amino acids: CASSPRTAAGLFF.